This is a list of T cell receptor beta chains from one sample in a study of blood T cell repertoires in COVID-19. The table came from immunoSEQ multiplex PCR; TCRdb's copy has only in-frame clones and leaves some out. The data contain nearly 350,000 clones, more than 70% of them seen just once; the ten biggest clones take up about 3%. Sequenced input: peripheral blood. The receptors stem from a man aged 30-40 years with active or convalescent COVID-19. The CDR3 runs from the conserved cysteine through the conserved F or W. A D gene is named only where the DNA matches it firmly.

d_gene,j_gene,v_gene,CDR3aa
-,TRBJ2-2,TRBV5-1,CASSFSESGELFF
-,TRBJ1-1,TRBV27,CASSLSYLAEAFF
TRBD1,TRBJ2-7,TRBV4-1,CASSRKPDRGTYEQYF
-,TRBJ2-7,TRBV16,CASSQSVQGYHEQYF
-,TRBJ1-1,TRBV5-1,CASSSTLGHITLNTEAFF
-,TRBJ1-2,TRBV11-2,CASSLREGPSYGYTF
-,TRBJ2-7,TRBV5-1,CASSSVGWGDPSSYEQYF
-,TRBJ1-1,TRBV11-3,CASSRELDTEAFF
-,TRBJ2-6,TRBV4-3,CASSQAMRSGANVLTF
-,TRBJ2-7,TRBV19,CASSMAGGRSLYEQYF